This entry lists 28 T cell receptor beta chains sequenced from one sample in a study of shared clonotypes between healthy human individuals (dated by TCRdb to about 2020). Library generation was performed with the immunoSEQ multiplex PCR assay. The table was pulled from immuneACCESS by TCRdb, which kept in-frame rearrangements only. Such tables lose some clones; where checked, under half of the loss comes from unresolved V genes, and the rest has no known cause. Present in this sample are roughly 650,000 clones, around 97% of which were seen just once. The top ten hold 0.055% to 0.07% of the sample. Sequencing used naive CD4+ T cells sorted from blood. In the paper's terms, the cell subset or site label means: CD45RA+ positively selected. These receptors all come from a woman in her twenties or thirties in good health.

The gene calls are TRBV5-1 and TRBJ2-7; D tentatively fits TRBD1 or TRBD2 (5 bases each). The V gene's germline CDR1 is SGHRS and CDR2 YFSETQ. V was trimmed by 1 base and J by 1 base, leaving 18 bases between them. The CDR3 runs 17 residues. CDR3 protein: CASSLRNGTRRSYEQYF. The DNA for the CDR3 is TGCGCCAGCAGCTTGCGCAATGGGACCCGGAGATCCTACGAGCAGTACTTC.

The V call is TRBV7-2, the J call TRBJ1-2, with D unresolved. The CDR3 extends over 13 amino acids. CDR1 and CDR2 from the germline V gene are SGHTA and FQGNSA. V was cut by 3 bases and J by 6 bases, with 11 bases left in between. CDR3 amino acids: CASSLARLDGYTF. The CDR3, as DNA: TGTGCCAGCAGCTTGGCCCGGTTGGATGGCTACACCTTC.

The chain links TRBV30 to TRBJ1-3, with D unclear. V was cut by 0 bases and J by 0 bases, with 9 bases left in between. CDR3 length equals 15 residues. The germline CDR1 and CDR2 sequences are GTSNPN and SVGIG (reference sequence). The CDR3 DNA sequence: TGTGCCTGGAGTGTGCGGAGGCGCTCTGGAAACACCATATATTTT. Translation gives CAWSVRRRSGNTIYF.

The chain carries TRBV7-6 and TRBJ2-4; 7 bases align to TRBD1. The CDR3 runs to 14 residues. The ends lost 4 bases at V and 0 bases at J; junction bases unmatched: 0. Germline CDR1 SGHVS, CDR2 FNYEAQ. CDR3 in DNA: TGTGCCAGCAGCTCAGGGGGAGCCAAAAACATTCAGTACTTC. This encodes CASSSGGAKNIQYF.

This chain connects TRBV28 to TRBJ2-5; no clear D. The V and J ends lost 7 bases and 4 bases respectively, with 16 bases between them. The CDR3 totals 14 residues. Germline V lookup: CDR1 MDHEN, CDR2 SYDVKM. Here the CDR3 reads CASTPPGSRETQYF. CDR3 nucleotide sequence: TGTGCCAGCACCCCTCCCGGGTCTCGAGAGACCCAGTACTTC.

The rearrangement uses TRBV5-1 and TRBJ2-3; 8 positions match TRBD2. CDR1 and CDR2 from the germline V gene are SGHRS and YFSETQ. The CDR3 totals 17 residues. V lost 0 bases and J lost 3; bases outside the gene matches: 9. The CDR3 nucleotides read TGCGCCAGCAGCTTGGCCCCACTCACGGGGGGGACAGATACGCAGTATTTT. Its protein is CASSLAPLTGGTDTQYF.

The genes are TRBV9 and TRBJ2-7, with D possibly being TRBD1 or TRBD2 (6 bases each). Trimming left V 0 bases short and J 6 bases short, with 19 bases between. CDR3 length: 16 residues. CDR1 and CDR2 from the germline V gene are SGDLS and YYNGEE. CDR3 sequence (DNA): TGTGCCAGCAGCGTAGCTCTAGGGGGGCCCGGTGGCGAGCAGTACTTC. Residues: CASSVALGGPGGEQYF.

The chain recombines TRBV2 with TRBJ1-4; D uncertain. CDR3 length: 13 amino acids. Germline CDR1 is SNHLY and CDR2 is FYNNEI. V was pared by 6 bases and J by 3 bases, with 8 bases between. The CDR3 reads CASREMANEKLFF. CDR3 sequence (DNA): TGTGCCAGCAGAGAGATGGCTAATGAAAAACTGTTTTTT.

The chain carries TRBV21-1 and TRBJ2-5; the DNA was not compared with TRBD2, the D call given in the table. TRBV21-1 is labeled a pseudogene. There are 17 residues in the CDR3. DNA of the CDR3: TGTGCCAGCAGCAAAGTGAGACATTCCGAGGGGCGGGGAGAGCAGTACTTC. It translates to CASSKVRHSEGRGEQYF.

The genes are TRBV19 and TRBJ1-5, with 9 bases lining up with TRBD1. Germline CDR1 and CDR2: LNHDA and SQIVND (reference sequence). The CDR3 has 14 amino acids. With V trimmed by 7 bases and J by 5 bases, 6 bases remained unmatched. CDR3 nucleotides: TGTGCCAGTACGGGACAGGGAACCGATCAGCCCCAGCATTTT. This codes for CASTGQGTDQPQHF.

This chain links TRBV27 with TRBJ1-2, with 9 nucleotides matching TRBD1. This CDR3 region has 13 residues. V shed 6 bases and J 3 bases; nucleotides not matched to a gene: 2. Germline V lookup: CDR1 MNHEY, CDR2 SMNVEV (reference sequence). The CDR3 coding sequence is TGTGCCAGCAGCCGACAGGGGGACTATGGCTACACCTTC. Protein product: CASSRQGDYGYTF.

CDR3 loop: CASSLIGEENTIYF. For the CDR3, the DNA is TGTGCCAGCAGCTTAATAGGGGAAGAAAACACCATATATTTT. The chain combines TRBV11-3 with TRBJ1-3; D is possibly TRBD1 (5 bases). Trimming left V 2 bases short and J 6 bases short, with 11 bases between. The CDR3 contains 14 residues. The V gene's germline CDR1 is SGHNT and CDR2 YENEEA.

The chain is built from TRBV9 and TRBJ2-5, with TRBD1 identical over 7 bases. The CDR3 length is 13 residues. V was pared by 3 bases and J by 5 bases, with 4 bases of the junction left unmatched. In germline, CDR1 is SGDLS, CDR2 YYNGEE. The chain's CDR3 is CASSGQGEETQYF. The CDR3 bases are TGTGCCAGCAGCGGACAGGGCGAGGAGACCCAGTACTTC.

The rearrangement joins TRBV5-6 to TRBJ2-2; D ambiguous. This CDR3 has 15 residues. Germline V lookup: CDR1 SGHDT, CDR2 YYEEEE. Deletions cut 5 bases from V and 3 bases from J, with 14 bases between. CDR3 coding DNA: TGTGCCAGCAGTCATGACCCGGTGGACACCGGGGAGCTGTTTTTT. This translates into CASSHDPVDTGELFF.

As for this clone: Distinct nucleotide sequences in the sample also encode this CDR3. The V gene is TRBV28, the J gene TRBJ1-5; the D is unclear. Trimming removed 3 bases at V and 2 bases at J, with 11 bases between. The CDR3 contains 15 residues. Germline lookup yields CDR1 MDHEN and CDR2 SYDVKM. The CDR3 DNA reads TGTGCCAGCAGTTTTTCGGGAGGTCGCAATCAGCCCCAGCATTTT. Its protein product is CASSFSGGRNQPQHF. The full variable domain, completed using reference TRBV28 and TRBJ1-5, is DVKVTQSSRYLVKRTGEKVFLECVQDMDHENMFWYRQDPGLGLRLIYFSYDVKMKEKGDIPEGYSVSREKKERFSLILESASTNQTSMYLCASSFSGGRNQPQHFGDGTRLSIL.

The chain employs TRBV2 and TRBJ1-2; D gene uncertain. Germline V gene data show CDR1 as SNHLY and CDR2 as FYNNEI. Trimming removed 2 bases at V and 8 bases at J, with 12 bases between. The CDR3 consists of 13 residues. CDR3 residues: CASSESRARGYTF. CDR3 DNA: TGTGCCAGCAGTGAAAGCCGGGCACGGGGCTACACCTTC.

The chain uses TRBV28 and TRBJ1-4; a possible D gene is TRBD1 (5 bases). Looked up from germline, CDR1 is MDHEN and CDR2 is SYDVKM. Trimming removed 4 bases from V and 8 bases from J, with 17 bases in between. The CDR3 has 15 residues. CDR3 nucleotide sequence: TGTGCCAGCAGTTCGCAGGGAGAATTAGGAGAAAAACTGTTTTTT. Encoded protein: CASSSQGELGEKLFF.

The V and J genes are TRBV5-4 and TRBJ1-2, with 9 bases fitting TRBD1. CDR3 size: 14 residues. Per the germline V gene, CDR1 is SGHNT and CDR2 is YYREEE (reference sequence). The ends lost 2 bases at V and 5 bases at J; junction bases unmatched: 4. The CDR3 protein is CASSLQGAGYGYTF. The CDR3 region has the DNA TGTGCCAGCAGCTTACAGGGGGCAGGATATGGCTACACCTTC.

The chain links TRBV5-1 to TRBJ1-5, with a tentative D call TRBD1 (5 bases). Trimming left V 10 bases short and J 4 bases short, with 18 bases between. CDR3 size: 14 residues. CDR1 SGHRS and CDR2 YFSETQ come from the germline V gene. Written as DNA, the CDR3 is TGCGCCCTCCTGGTGAGGTCAGGGAATCAGCCCCAGCATTTT. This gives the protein CALLVRSGNQPQHF.

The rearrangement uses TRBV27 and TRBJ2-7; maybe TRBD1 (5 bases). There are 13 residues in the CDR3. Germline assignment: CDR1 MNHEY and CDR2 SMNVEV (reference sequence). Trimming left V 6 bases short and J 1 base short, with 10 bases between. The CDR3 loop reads CASREDNSYEQYF. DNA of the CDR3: TGTGCCAGCAGAGAGGACAATTCCTACGAGCAGTACTTC.

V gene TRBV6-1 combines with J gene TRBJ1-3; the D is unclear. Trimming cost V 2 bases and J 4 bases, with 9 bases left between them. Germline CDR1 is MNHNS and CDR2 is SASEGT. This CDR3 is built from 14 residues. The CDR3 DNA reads TGTGCCAGCAGTGAATCCAGGAGGGGAAACACCATATATTTT. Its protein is CASSESRRGNTIYF.

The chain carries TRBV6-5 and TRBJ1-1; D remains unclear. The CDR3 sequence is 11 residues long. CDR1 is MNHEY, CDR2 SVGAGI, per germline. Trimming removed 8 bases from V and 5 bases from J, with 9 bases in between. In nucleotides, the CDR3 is TGTGCCAGCTGGCGGGGAACTGAAGCTTTCTTT. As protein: CASWRGTEAFF.

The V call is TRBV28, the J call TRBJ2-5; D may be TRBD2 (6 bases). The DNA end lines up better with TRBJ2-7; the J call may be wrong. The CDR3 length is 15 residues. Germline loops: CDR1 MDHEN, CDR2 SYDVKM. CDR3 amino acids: CASSFRGLPSYEQYF. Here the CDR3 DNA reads TGTGCCAGCAGTTTTAGGGGACTCCCGTCCTACGAGCAGTACTTC.

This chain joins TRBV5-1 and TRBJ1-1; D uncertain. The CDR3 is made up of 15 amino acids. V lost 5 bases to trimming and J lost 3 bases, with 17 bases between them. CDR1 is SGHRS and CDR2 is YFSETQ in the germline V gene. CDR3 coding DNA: TGCGCCAGCAGTAATGACCTAGGAGGATACACTGAAGCTTTCTTT. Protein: CASSNDLGGYTEAFF.

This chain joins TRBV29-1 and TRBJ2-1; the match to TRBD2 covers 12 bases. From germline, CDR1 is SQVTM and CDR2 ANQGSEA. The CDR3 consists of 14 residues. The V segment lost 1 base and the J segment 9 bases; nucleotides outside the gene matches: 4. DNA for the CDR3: TGCAGCGTTGAAGGGACTAGCGGGAATGGTGAGCAGTTCTTC. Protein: CSVEGTSGNGEQFF.

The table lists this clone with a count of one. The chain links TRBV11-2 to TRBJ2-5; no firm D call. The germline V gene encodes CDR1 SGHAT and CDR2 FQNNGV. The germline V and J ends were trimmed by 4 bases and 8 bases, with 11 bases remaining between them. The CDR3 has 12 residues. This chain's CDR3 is CASSSLGYTQYF. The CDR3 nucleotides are TGTGCCAGCAGCTCCTTAGGGTATACCCAGTACTTC.

The DNA for the CDR3 is TGCGCCAGCAGCTTACTAGGGGTCCCAAGGGGCGGTCAGCCCCAGCATTTT. Its protein is CASSLLGVPRGGQPQHF. The chain has TRBV5-1 and TRBJ1-5, with a possible D match to TRBD1 (5 bases). The CDR3 totals 17 residues. Trimming took 2 bases from V and 6 from J, leaving 21 bases between them. Germline-derived CDR1 and CDR2 are SGHRS and YFSETQ.

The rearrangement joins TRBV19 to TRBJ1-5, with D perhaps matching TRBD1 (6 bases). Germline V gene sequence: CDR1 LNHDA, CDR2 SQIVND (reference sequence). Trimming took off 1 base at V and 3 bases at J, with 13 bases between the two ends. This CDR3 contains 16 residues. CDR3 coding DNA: TGTGCCAGTAGTATAGTGACAGGACGGGTCAATCAGCCCCAGCATTTT. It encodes CASSIVTGRVNQPQHF.